What follows are 21 T cell receptor beta chains derived from one specimen sequenced in a study of T cells in tumors after PD-1 blockade. The protocol was immunoSEQ multiplex PCR, while the TCRdb copy is restricted to in-frame clones and leaves out a portion. The table has about 20,000 clones, over 75% seen once. Source: PBMCs, taken before anti-PD-1 treatment. These TCRs come from a human donor with basal cell carcinoma.

Judged by abundance, this clone is large. The chain joins TRBV2 to TRBJ2-5, with D perhaps TRBD2 (7 bases). V lost 5 bases, J lost 6 bases, and 16 bases lay in between. Germline V gene lookup returns CDR1 SNHLY and CDR2 FYNNEI. CDR3 length equals 14 residues. Here the CDR3 DNA reads TGTGCCAGCAGTACGCCGGGGGGCTTGAAGACCCAGTACTTC. Translated: CASSTPGGLKTQYF.

The V gene is TRBV9, the J gene TRBJ2-3; 10 bases are a match to TRBD2. Germline V CDR1 and CDR2: SGDLS, YYNGEE. Trimming took 1 base from V and 6 from J; bases not matched to a gene: 11. The CDR3 loop spans 17 amino acids. As DNA, the CDR3 is TGTGCCAGCAGCGTAACCGTGGGAGCGGGGGGGAGGGATACGCAGTATTTT. Its translation: CASSVTVGAGGRDTQYF. The variable domain in full, with the rest retrieved from reference TRBV9 and TRBJ2-3, is DSGVTQTPKHLITATGQRVTLRCSPRSGDLSVYWYQQSLDQGLQFLIQYYNGEERAKGNILERFSAQQFPDLHSELNLSSLELGDSALYFCASSVTVGAGGRDTQYFGPGTRLTVL.

The CDR3 nucleotides are TGTGCCAGCAGTCGGGACAGGGGATTCCATCAGCCCCAGCATTTT. Translation: CASSRDRGFHQPQHF. The chain employs TRBV6-2 or TRBV6-3 and TRBJ1-5; the match to TRBD1 covers 10 bases. The length of the CDR3 is 15 residues. The J segment lost 5 bases and the V segment lost 5 bases, leaving 6 bases of the junction unmatched. In germline, CDR1 is MNHEY, CDR2 SVGEGT.

This clone is a singleton in its sample. The V call is TRBV22-1, the J call TRBJ2-1; TRBD2 reflects the table's D call only, with no check against the DNA. TRBV22-1 is a pseudogene locus. The CDR3 contains 19 residues. DNA for the CDR3: TGTCCCCCCTGTGAGGGGGGGGCGGGGGTGGGGAGCTCCTACAATGAGCAGTTCTTC. Encoded protein: CPPCEGGAGVGSSYNEQFF.

The rearrangement links TRBV30 to TRBJ1-1, with unresolved D. V lost 4 bases to trimming and J lost 0 bases, with 6 bases between them. Germline V gene data show CDR1 as GTSNPN and CDR2 as SVGIG (reference sequence). This CDR3 comprises 12 residues. The CDR3 DNA reads as TGTGCCTGGACGAAAATGAACACTGAAGCTTTCTTT. Protein: CAWTKMNTEAFF.

This chain links TRBV19 with TRBJ1-5, with a possible D match to TRBD1 (6 bases). This CDR3 has 15 amino acids. V was shortened by 7 bases and J by 2 bases, with 15 bases between the two germline ends. The germline CDR1 and CDR2 sequences are LNHDA and SQIVND (reference sequence). CDR3 coding DNA: TGTGCCAGTACTAACAGGGCGAGGCGCAATCAGCCCCAGCATTTT. The encoded protein is CASTNRARRNQPQHF. Together with reference TRBV19 and TRBJ1-5, the CDR3 gives the full variable domain: DGGITQSPKYLFRKEGQNVTLSCEQNLNHDAMYWYRQDPGQGLRLIYYSQIVNDFQKGDIAEGYSVSREKKESFPLTVTSAQKNPTAFYLCASTNRARRNQPQHFGDGTRLSIL.

This rearrangement joins TRBV5-1 to TRBJ2-7; possible D gene TRBD1, 6 bases. This CDR3 is built from 16 residues. The germline V gene has CDR1 SGHRS and CDR2 YFSETQ. The V and J ends lost 1 base and 4 bases respectively, with 18 bases between them. The CDR3 DNA reads as TGCGCCAGCAGCTTGTCCTCCGGGACAAAGGGGTACGAGCAGTACTTC. This sequence encodes CASSLSSGTKGYEQYF.

The gene calls are TRBV27 and TRBJ1-5; 11 nucleotides match TRBD1. With V trimmed by 6 bases and J by 2 bases, 18 bases remained unmatched. The germline V gene has CDR1 MNHEY and CDR2 SMNVEV (reference sequence). The CDR3 is 20 residues long. The CDR3 here is CASSSRDPGQGVFGNQPQHF. The CDR3 DNA follows: TGTGCCAGCAGCTCTAGGGATCCGGGACAGGGGGTTTTTGGCAATCAGCCCCAGCATTTT.

This clone was counted a few times. The DNA is left out, because the CDR3 cannot be placed on it with certainty; the CDR3 is given as TCRdb lists it. This chain connects TRBV27 to TRBJ2-7; TRBD1 is the table's D call and was not checked against the DNA. Germline loops: CDR1 MNHEY, CDR2 SMNVEV (reference sequence). The CDR3 length is 16 residues, termini included. This CDR3 reads CASSTSGQGIGYEQYF.

V is TRBV7-9 and J is TRBJ1-1; D gene uncertain. The CDR3 covers 12 residues. Trimming stripped 1 base from V and 2 bases from J, with 2 bases between. CDR1 SEHNR and CDR2 FQNEAQ come from the germline V gene (reference sequence). The CDR3 coding sequence is TGTGCCAGCAGCTTAGTCAACACTGAAGCTTTCTTT. As protein: CASSLVNTEAFF.

The J gene is TRBJ2-5, the V gene TRBV24-1; maybe TRBD1 (6 bases). V was clipped by 9 bases and J by 5 bases, with 15 bases between them. The germline CDR1 and CDR2 sequences are KGHDR and SFDVKD. The CDR3 loop spans 13 amino acids. CDR3 in amino acids: CATGQGSKETQYF. CDR3 sequence (DNA): TGTGCCACCGGCCAGGGGAGCAAGGAGACCCAGTACTTC.

This chain links TRBV2 with TRBJ2-7; D is unclear. The germline CDR1 and CDR2 sequences are SNHLY and FYNNEI. This CDR3 region has 11 residues. The V end was cut by 4 bases, the J end by 4 bases, with 5 bases between. The CDR3 DNA reads TGTGCCAGCAGTGGGCAATACGAGCAGTACTTC. This codes for CASSGQYEQYF.

V gene TRBV5-1 combines with J gene TRBJ2-5; TRBD1 agrees at 12 bases. The CDR3 has 15 residues. Per the germline V gene, CDR1 is SGHRS and CDR2 is YFSETQ. V was pared by 4 bases and J by 4 bases, with 5 bases of the junction left unmatched. CDR3 coding DNA: TGCGCCAGCAGCACCCCGGGACAGGGGGCAGAGACCCAGTACTTC. This codes for CASSTPGQGAETQYF.

This clone occurred once. The rearrangement joins TRBV27 to TRBJ2-5; either TRBD1 or TRBD2 may supply D (5 bases each). With 5 bases removed from V and 5 bases from J, the gap between germline ends came to 12 bases. The CDR3 has 13 amino acids. The V gene's germline CDR1 is MNHEY and CDR2 SMNVEV (reference sequence). This chain's CDR3 is CASSEGRRETQYF. The CDR3 DNA sequence: TGTGCCAGCAGTGAGGGGCGGCGGGAGACCCAGTACTTC.

This chain uses TRBV14 with TRBJ2-7; D might be TRBD1 or TRBD2, each matching 5 bases. Germline V gene data show CDR1 as SGHDN and CDR2 as FVKESK. The CDR3 spans 20 residues. The V end was cut by 1 base, the J end by 2 bases, with 27 bases between. The CDR3 nucleotides read TGTGCCAGCAGCCAAGCATTGGGGAGAACAGGTAATACGAATACCTACGAGCAGTACTTC. Protein product: CASSQALGRTGNTNTYEQYF.

The genes are TRBV19 and TRBJ1-3; the match to TRBD1 covers 7 bases. The CDR3 sequence is 15 residues long. Germline V gene lookup returns CDR1 LNHDA and CDR2 SQIVND (reference sequence). J was trimmed by 0 bases and V by 3 bases; bases with no gene match: 2. The CDR3 loop is CASSIDRASGNTIYF. Written as DNA, the CDR3 is TGTGCCAGTAGTATCGACAGGGCCTCTGGAAACACCATATATTTT.

This clone was counted a few times. At one of its ends the junction is not consistent with the germline gene, which may arise from a read error. The sample carries other DNA sequences with the same CDR3. This chain uses TRBV2 with TRBJ2-1; D is perhaps TRBD2 (7 bases). The CDR3 is 19 amino acids. The germline CDR1 and CDR2 sequences are SNHLY and FYNNEI. CDR3: CPSCDGGARAGSSYNEQFF. The CDR3 nucleotides are TGTCCCAGCTGTGATGGGGGGGCGCGGGCGGGGAGCTCCTACAATGAGCAGTTCTTC.

The chain employs TRBV19 and TRBJ1-6, with D maybe TRBD1 (6 bases). V gave up 9 bases and J gave up 10 bases, with 25 bases separating them. The CDR3 length is 16 residues. Germline V gene data show CDR1 as LNHDA and CDR2 as SQIVND (reference sequence). CDR3 residues: CASNQGTSRAGSPLHF. The CDR3 bases are TGTGCCAGCAACCAAGGGACATCTAGAGCCGGGTCACCCCTCCACTTT.

This clone has just a few counts. The V and J genes are TRBV19 and TRBJ2-6, with D tentatively TRBD1 or TRBD2 (5 bases each). V was trimmed by 8 bases and J by 2 bases, leaving 13 bases between them. The CDR3 covers 15 residues. The V gene's germline CDR1 is LNHDA and CDR2 SQIVND (reference sequence). DNA for the CDR3: TGTGCCAGTCGGGACGGTAAAACTGGGGCCAACGTCCTGACTTTC. This translates into CASRDGKTGANVLTF.

This clone was seen a handful of times. In DNA, the CDR3 is TGTGCCAGCTCGGGTGGAAACACCATATATTTT. The encoded protein is CASSGGNTIYF. V gene TRBV18 combines with J gene TRBJ1-3; D remains ambiguous. The CDR3 is made up of 11 amino acids. Trimming took off 6 bases at V and 3 bases at J, with 3 bases between the two ends. CDR1 KGHSH and CDR2 LQKENI come from the germline V gene.

Only one count was recorded for this clone. The CDR3 end shows no conserved phenylalanine or tryptophan, and so a read error is likely. No DNA is shown, since the ends of the CDR3 on it are uncertain; the CDR3 is the one TCRdb lists. This sequence joins TRBV28 and TRBJ2-7; the D segment call TRBD2 is taken from the table without a DNA check. With termini counted, the CDR3 has 12 amino acids. CDR1 and CDR2 (germline): MDHEN, SYDVKM. This CDR3 reads CASSLRGGRVNT.